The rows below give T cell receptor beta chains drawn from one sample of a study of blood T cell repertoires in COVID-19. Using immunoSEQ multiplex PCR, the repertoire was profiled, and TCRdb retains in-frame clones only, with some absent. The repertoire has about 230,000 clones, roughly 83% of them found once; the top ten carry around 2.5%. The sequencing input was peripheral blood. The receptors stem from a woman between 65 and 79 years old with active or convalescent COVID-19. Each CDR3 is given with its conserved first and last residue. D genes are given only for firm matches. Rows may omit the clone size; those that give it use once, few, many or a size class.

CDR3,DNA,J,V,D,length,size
CASSLEAGANTGELFF,TGTGCCAGCAGCTTAGAAGCGGGGGCCAACACCGGGGAGCTGTTTTTT,TRBJ2-2,TRBV7-2,TRBD2,16,.
CASSHATEAFF,TGTGCCAGCAGCCATGCGACTGAAGCTTTCTTT,TRBJ1-1,TRBV3-1/TRBV3-2,.,11,.
CASSLIGTAEETQYF,TGCGCCAGCAGCTTGATCGGGACAGCGGAGGAGACCCAGTACTTC,TRBJ2-5,TRBV5-1,TRBD1,15,.
CASSELGGRGRTEAFF,TGTGCCAGCAGTGAACTCGGGGGACGTGGGCGCACTGAAGCTTTCTTT,TRBJ1-1,TRBV2,.,16,few
CASSPRGDRKGNMAQHF,TGTGCCAGCAGCCCCCGGGGGGACCGAAAGGGGAACATGGCCCAGCATTTT,TRBJ1-5,TRBV28,.,17,.
CASSLGDYGYTF,TGTGCCAGCAGTTTAGGAGACTATGGCTACACCTTC,TRBJ1-2,TRBV28,.,12,.
CASSYSTAQNTEAFF,TGTGCCAGCAGTTACTCGACTGCTCAGAACACTGAAGCTTTCTTT,TRBJ1-1,TRBV6-5,.,15,.
CASSSPGQGMYGYTF,TGTGCCAGCAGTTCTCCGGGACAGGGCATGTACGGCTACACCTTC,TRBJ1-2,TRBV6-6,TRBD1,15,.
CASSQDKRSYTF,TGCGCCAGCAGCCAAGACAAGAGGAGCTACACCTTC,TRBJ1-2,TRBV4-3,.,12,once
CASSRALYGYTF,TGTGCCAGTAGTAGGGCTCTCTATGGCTACACCTTC,TRBJ1-2,TRBV19,.,12,.
CAWSLHSGQYF,TGTGCCTGGAGTTTGCATTCAGGACAGTACTTC,TRBJ2-7,TRBV30,.,11,.
CASSRTGLGEQYF,TGCGCCAGCAGCCGAACAGGGTTAGGCGAGCAGTACTTC,TRBJ2-7,TRBV4-1,.,13,once
CASSWDRGVGTQYF,TGTGCCAGCAGCTGGGACAGGGGGGTAGGGACCCAGTACTTC,TRBJ2-5,TRBV5-4,TRBD1,14,.